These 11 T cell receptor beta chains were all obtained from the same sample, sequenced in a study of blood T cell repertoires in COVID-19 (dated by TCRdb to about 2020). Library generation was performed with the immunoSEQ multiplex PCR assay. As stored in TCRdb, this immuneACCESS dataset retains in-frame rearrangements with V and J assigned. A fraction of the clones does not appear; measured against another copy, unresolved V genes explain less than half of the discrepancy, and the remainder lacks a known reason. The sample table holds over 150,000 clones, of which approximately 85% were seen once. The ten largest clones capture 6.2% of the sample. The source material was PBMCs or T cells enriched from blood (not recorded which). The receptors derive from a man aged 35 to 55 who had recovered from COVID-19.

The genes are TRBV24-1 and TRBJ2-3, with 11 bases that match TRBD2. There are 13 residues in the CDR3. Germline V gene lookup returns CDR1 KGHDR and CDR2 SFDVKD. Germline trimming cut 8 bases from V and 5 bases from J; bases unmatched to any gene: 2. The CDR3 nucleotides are TGTGCCACCAATAGCGGGGGGGTAGATACGCAGTATTTT. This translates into CATNSGGVDTQYF.

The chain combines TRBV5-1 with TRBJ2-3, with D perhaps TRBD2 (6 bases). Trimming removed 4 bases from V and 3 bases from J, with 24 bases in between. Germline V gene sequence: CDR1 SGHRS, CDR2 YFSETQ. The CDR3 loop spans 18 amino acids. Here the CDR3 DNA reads TGCGCCAGCAGCATGGGGACTGCCTCCCGCATGTGGACAGATACGCAGTATTTT. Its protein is CASSMGTASRMWTDTQYF.

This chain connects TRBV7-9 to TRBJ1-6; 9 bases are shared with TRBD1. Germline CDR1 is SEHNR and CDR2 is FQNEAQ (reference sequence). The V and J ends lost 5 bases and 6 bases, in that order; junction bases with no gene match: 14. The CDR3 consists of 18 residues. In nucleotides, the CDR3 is TGTGCCAGCAGCACCCCTCCGGGACAGGGAGGCCGTAATTCACCCCTCCACTTT. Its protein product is CASSTPPGQGGRNSPLHF.

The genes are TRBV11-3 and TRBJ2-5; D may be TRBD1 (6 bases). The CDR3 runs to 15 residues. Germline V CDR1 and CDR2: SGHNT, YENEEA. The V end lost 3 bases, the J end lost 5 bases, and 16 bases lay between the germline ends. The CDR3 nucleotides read TGTGCCAGCAGCTTCGACAGGCACGTCTCGGAGACCCAGTACTTC. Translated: CASSFDRHVSETQYF.

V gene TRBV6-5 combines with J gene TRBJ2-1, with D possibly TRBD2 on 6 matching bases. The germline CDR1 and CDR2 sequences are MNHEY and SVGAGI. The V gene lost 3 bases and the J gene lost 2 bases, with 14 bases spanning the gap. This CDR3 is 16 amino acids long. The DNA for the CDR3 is TGTGCCAGCAGTTATGTAGAGAGGAGGGCCTACAATGAGCAGTTCTTC. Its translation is CASSYVERRAYNEQFF.

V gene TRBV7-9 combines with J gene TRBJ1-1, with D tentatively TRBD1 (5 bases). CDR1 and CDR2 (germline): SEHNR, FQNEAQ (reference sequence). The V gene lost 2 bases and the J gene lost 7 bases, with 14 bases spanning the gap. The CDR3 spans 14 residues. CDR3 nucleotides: TGTGCCAGCAGCTTAAAGGTCTCCGGGGGTGAAGCTTTCTTT. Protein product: CASSLKVSGGEAFF.

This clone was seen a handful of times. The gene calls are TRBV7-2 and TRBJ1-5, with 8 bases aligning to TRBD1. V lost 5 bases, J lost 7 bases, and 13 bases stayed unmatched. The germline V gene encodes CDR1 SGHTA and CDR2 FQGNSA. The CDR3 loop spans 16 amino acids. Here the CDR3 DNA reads TGTGCCAGCAGCGACAGCTCAGGGGGCTGGGAACAGCCCCAGCATTTT. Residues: CASSDSSGGWEQPQHF.

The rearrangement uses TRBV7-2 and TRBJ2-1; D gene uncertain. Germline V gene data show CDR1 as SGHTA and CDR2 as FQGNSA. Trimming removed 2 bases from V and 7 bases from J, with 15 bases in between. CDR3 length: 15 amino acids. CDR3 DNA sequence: TGTGCCAGCAGCTTATCCTGGGCCAGTGGGAATGAGCAGTTCTTC. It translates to CASSLSWASGNEQFF.

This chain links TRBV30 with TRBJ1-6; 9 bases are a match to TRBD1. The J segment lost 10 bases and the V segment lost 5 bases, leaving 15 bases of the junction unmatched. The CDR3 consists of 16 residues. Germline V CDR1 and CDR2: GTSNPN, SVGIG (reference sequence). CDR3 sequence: CAWEAATGTGSSPLHF. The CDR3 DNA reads TGTGCCTGGGAAGCCGCAACCGGGACAGGGAGCTCACCCCTCCACTTT.

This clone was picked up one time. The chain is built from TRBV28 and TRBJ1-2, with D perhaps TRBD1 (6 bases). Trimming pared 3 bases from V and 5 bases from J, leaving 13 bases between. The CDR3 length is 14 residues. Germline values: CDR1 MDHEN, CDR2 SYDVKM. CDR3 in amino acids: CASSFEGVRYGYTF. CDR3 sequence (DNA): TGTGCCAGCAGTTTTGAGGGGGTACGGTATGGCTACACCTTC.

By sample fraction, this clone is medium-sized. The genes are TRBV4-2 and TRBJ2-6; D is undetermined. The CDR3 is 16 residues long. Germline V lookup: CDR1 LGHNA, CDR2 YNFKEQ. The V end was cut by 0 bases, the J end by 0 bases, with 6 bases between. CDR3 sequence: CASSQDKSSGANVLTF. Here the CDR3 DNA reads TGTGCCAGCAGCCAAGATAAGAGCTCTGGGGCCAACGTCCTGACTTTC.